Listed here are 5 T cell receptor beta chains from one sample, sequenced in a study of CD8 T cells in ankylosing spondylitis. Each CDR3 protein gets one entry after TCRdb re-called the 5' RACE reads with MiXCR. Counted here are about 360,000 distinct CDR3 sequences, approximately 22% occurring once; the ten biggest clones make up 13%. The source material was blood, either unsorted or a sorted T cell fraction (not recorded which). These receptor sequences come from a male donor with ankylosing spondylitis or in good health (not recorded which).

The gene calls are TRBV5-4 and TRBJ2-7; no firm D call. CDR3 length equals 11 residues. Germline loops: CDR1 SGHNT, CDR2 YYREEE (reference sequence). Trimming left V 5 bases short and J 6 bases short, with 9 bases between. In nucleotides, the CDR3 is TGTGCCAGCAGAGATATCGGCGAGCAGTACTTC. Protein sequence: CASRDIGEQYF.

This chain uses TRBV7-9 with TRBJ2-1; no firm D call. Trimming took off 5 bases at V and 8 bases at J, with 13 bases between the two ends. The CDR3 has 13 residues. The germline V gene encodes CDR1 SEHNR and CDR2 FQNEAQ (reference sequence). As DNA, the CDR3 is TGTGCCAGCAGCCCCAACGGTCGTGATGAGCAGTTCTTC. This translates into CASSPNGRDEQFF.

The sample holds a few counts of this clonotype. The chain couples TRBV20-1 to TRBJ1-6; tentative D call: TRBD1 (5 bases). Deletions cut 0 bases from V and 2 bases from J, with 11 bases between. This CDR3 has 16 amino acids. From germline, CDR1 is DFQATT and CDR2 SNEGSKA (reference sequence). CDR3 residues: CSARDLGETYNSPLHF. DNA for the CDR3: TGCAGTGCTAGAGATCTGGGGGAAACCTATAATTCACCCCTCCACTTT.

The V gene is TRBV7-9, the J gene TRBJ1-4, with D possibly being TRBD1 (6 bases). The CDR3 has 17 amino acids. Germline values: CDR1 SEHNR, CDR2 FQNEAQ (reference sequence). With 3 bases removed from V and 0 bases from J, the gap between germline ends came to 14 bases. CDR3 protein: CASSLRGGSPTNEKLFF. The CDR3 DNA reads TGTGCCAGCAGCTTGAGAGGGGGAAGCCCAACTAATGAAAAACTGTTTTTT. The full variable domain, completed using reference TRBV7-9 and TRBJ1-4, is DTGVSQNPRHKITKRGQNVTFRCDPISEHNRLYWYRQTLGQGPEFLTYFQNEAQLEKSRLLSDRFSAERPKGSFSTLEIQRTEQGDSAMYLCASSLRGGSPTNEKLFFGSGTQLSVL.

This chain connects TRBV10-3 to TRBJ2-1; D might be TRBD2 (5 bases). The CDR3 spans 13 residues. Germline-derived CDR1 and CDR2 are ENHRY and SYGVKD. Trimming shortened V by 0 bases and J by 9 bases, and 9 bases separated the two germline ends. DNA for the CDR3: TGTGCCATCAGTGAGTCGATTGAGGGTGAGCAGTTCTTC. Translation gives CAISESIEGEQFF.